The rows below give T cell receptor beta chains drawn from one sample of a study of blood T cell repertoires in COVID-19. Assay used: immunoSEQ multiplex PCR; TCRdb lists only in-frame clones, some missing. Seen here are around 150,000 clones, about nine tenths observed once, and the top ten hold more than 2%. The specimen sequenced was peripheral blood. The receptors were gathered from a human donor with COVID-19, enrolled during active disease. The donor label of this sample is uncertain. The CDR3 runs from the conserved cysteine through the conserved F or W.

V gene: TRBV6-5
J gene: TRBJ1-1
CDR3 protein: CASSSRDRAKAFF

V gene: TRBV7-6
J gene: TRBJ2-7
CDR3 protein: CASSWAGGYYEQYF

V gene: TRBV11-2
J gene: TRBJ1-1
CDR3 protein: CASSLGGLTEAFF

V gene: TRBV19
J gene: TRBJ2-2
CDR3 protein: CASSARDRGNTGELFF

V gene: TRBV28
J gene: TRBJ2-5
CDR3 protein: CASSFSGRGWETQYF

V gene: TRBV18
J gene: TRBJ1-3
CDR3 protein: CASSPPMDNSGNTIYF

V gene: TRBV19
J gene: TRBJ2-7
CDR3 protein: CATKVGTSAHEQYF

V gene: TRBV5-1
J gene: TRBJ1-2
CDR3 protein: CASTLGQGTSGYTF

V gene: TRBV18
J gene: TRBJ2-3
CDR3 protein: CASSRLRTSGDTDTQYF

V gene: TRBV19
J gene: TRBJ1-5
CDR3 protein: CASSIRGNQPQHF

V gene: TRBV6-1
J gene: TRBJ1-4
CDR3 protein: CASSDTGQGPEKLFF

V gene: TRBV19
J gene: TRBJ1-3
CDR3 protein: CASRDGGSGNTIYF

V gene: TRBV6-6
J gene: TRBJ1-1
CDR3 protein: CASSTHRDGDTEAFF

V gene: TRBV12-3/TRBV12-4
J gene: TRBJ2-2
CDR3 protein: CASSFLAGGELFF

V gene: TRBV2
J gene: TRBJ2-6
CDR3 protein: CARFGPDRGRGGANVLTF

V gene: TRBV6-5
J gene: TRBJ1-2
CDR3 protein: CASSYNQGALYGYTF

V gene: TRBV19
J gene: TRBJ1-6
CDR3 protein: CASSIERGTAPLHF

V gene: TRBV29-1
J gene: TRBJ2-1
CDR3 protein: CSVGGYGTSGYNEQFF

V gene: TRBV30
J gene: TRBJ1-2
CDR3 protein: CAWLPYAGTALFNYGYTF

V gene: TRBV7-9
J gene: TRBJ1-2
CDR3 protein: CASSLQGAYYGYTF

V gene: TRBV7-9
J gene: TRBJ2-7
CDR3 protein: CASSLKHIYEQYF

V gene: TRBV3-1/TRBV3-2
J gene: TRBJ2-1
CDR3 protein: CASSDGTSGNEQFF

V gene: TRBV5-3
J gene: TRBJ2-7
CDR3 protein: CARSPLTSGETYEQYF

V gene: TRBV5-1
J gene: TRBJ2-1
CDR3 protein: CASSLASSGRSYNEQFF

V gene: TRBV5-1
J gene: TRBJ1-3
CDR3 protein: CASSHEDSPSGNTIYF

V gene: TRBV5-1
J gene: TRBJ1-5
CDR3 protein: CASTTGPGRAQPQHF

V gene: TRBV19
J gene: TRBJ2-5
CDR3 protein: CASSSLAGVQETQYF